These 32 T cell receptor beta chains were all obtained from the same sample, sequenced in a study of T cell responses to AZD1222 COVID-19 vaccine. The table came from immunoSEQ multiplex PCR; TCRdb's copy has only in-frame clones and leaves some out. This sample has about 100,000 clones; roughly 91% occur once, and the top ten carry more than 1.5%. The sample in question was peripheral blood, obtained on day 0 of AZD1222 vaccination. The receptor set was obtained from an adult in good health.

This clone showed up just a few times. This chain connects TRBV19 to TRBJ2-1; weak D call: TRBD1 (6 bases). V shed 4 bases and J shed 1 base, with 14 bases lying between them. Per germline, CDR1 LNHDA and CDR2 SQIVND (reference sequence). The CDR3 is 16 amino acids. CDR3 sequence reads: CASSTRQVLSYNEQFF. CDR3 DNA: TGTGCCAGTAGTACCCGACAGGTTCTTTCCTACAATGAGCAGTTCTTC.

The chain uses TRBV2 and TRBJ1-5; D call uncertain. Germline V lookup: CDR1 SNHLY, CDR2 FYNNEI. V lost 6 bases and J 4 bases, leaving 16 bases between the germline ends. The CDR3 is 15 residues long. The CDR3 is CASRNSLSRNQPQHF. DNA for the CDR3: TGTGCCAGCAGGAACTCATTAAGTCGGAATCAGCCCCAGCATTTT.

The chain carries TRBV10-3 and TRBJ1-1; weak D call: TRBD1 (6 bases). The CDR3 runs to 15 residues. V lost 10 bases to trimming and J lost 0 bases, with 18 bases between them. The germline gives CDR1 ENHRY, CDR2 SYGVKD. CDR3 residues: CATKGGTNMNTEAFF. CDR3 bases: TGTGCCACCAAGGGGGGCACCAACATGAACACTGAAGCTTTCTTT.

This chain links TRBV15 with TRBJ2-1; 9 bases match TRBD1. J lost 9 bases, V lost 3 bases, and 9 bases had no gene match. This CDR3 region has 15 residues. The germline V gene has CDR1 LNHNV and CDR2 YYDKDF (reference sequence). CDR3 in amino acids: CATSSTGGVGREQFF. In nucleotides, the CDR3 is TGTGCCACCAGCAGTACAGGGGGCGTGGGGCGTGAGCAGTTCTTC. The whole variable domain, filled in from reference TRBV15 and TRBJ2-1, reads DAMVIQNPRYQVTQFGKPVTLSCSQTLNHNVMYWYQQKSSQAPKLLFHYYDKDFNNEADTPDNFQSRRPNTSFCFLDIRSPGLGDTAMYLCATSSTGGVGREQFFGPGTRLTVL.

The chain has TRBV28 and TRBJ1-1; possibly TRBD1 for D (6 bases). Germline V gene sequence: CDR1 MDHEN, CDR2 SYDVKM. There are 13 residues in the CDR3. Trimming took off 2 bases at V and 7 bases at J, with 11 bases between the two ends. CDR3 nucleotides: TGTGCCAGCAGTTTACGCTTACAGGGTGAAGCTTTCTTT. Translated, it gives CASSLRLQGEAFF. Together with reference TRBV28 and TRBJ1-1, the CDR3 gives the full variable domain: DVKVTQSSRYLVKRTGEKVFLECVQDMDHENMFWYRQDPGLGLRLIYFSYDVKMKEKGDIPEGYSVSREKKERFSLILESASTNQTSMYLCASSLRLQGEAFFGQGTRLTVV.

The V gene is TRBV11-2, the J gene TRBJ2-7; perhaps TRBD2 as D (5 bases). The length of the CDR3 is 16 residues. From germline, CDR1 is SGHAT and CDR2 FQNNGV. Trimming pared 2 bases from V and 0 bases from J, leaving 14 bases between. For the CDR3, the DNA is TGTGCCAGCAGCTTATTAAGCGGAACCTCCTCCTACGAGCAGTACTTC. Amino acids: CASSLLSGTSSYEQYF.

The J gene is TRBJ2-3, the V gene TRBV9, with D possibly matching TRBD2 (5 bases). The CDR3 is 16 residues long. With 0 bases removed from V and 0 bases from J, the gap between germline ends came to 11 bases. In germline, CDR1 is SGDLS, CDR2 YYNGEE. For the CDR3, the DNA is TGTGCCAGCAGCGTAGGGCAGCGGAGTAGCACAGATACGCAGTATTTT. Its protein product is CASSVGQRSSTDTQYF.

The chain links TRBV5-1 to TRBJ1-4, with 9 nucleotides matching TRBD1. The CDR3 runs to 16 residues. V was pared by 0 bases and J by 8 bases, with 8 bases of the junction left unmatched. In germline, CDR1 is SGHRS, CDR2 YFSETQ. The CDR3 DNA reads as TGCGCCAGCAGCTTGGTCAACAGGGGGCAGGGGGAAAAACTGTTTTTT. Translating gives CASSLVNRGQGEKLFF.

This rearrangement joins TRBV28 to TRBJ1-1; D unresolved. The CDR3 loop spans 12 amino acids. The V gene lost 3 bases and the J gene lost 5 bases, with 7 bases spanning the gap. Germline assignment: CDR1 MDHEN and CDR2 SYDVKM. The CDR3, as DNA: TGTGCCAGCAGTTTGCCCGGGACTGAAGCTTTCTTT. Protein: CASSLPGTEAFF.

The chain recombines TRBV4-1 with TRBJ2-2, with 12 bases fitting TRBD1. The CDR3 covers 15 residues. V was clipped by 7 bases and J by 7 bases; unmatched bases: 7. Germline V lookup: CDR1 MGHRA, CDR2 YSYEKL. The CDR3 sequence: CASTEGQGAVGELFF. In nucleotides, the CDR3 is TGCGCCAGCACCGAGGGACAGGGGGCGGTCGGGGAGCTGTTTTTT.

The genes are TRBV2 and TRBJ1-6, with D maybe TRBD1 (5 bases). Per the germline V gene, CDR1 is SNHLY and CDR2 is FYNNEI. V dropped 2 bases and J dropped 0 bases, with 8 bases sitting between them. The CDR3 has 16 amino acids. The CDR3 here is CASSEQGASYNSPLHF. Written as DNA, the CDR3 is TGTGCCAGCAGTGAACAGGGCGCCTCCTATAATTCACCCCTCCACTTT.

V is TRBV28 and J is TRBJ1-1, with no clear D. The CDR3 consists of 11 residues. Germline CDR1 is MDHEN and CDR2 is SYDVKM. Trimming left V 5 bases short and J 7 bases short, with 8 bases between. The CDR3 loop is CASSIRFEAFF. The CDR3 region has the DNA TGTGCCAGCAGTATCCGATTTGAAGCTTTCTTT.

About this clone itself: The same CDR3 also results from other DNA sequences found in this sample. The chain uses TRBV30 and TRBJ1-3; a possible D gene is TRBD1 (6 bases). This CDR3 is built from 12 residues. Germline CDR1 GTSNPN, CDR2 SVGIG (reference sequence). With 4 bases removed from V and 4 bases from J, the gap between germline ends came to 8 bases. The CDR3 coding sequence is TGTGCCTGGAAGGGGGTAGGAAACACCATATATTTT. Protein sequence: CAWKGVGNTIYF. The complete variable domain, with remaining parts taken from reference TRBV30 and TRBJ1-3, reads SQTIHQWPATLVQPVGSPLSLECTVEGTSNPNLYWYRQAAGRGLQLLFYSVGIGQISSEVPQNLSASRPQDRQFILSSKKLLLSDSGFYLCAWKGVGNTIYFGEGSWLTVV.

A few counts support this clone. The same CDR3 can be traced to other DNA sequences in this sample. The chain links TRBV28 to TRBJ2-7, with 8 bases lining up with TRBD1. The CDR3 sequence is 15 residues long. Germline V gives CDR1 MDHEN, CDR2 SYDVKM. J gave up 2 bases and V 2 bases, and 5 bases lay outside the gene matches. This chain's CDR3 is CASSLLGTGPYEQYF. The CDR3 DNA reads as TGTGCCAGCAGTTTACTCGGGACAGGACCCTACGAGCAGTACTTC.

J is TRBJ2-2 and V is TRBV5-6; a possible D gene is TRBD2 (5 bases). The germline CDR1 and CDR2 sequences are SGHDT and YYEEEE. CDR3 length equals 16 residues. V lost 4 bases to trimming and J lost 4 bases, with 17 bases between them. The CDR3 DNA sequence: TGTGCCAGCAGCCCCGTGCAGAAGCGGAGCACCGGGGAGCTGTTTTTT. This gives the protein CASSPVQKRSTGELFF.

The chain employs TRBV19 and TRBJ2-1, with TRBD2 identical over 7 bases. The CDR3 is 16 amino acids. The germline V gene has CDR1 LNHDA and CDR2 SQIVND (reference sequence). V lost 6 bases to trimming and J lost 5 bases; unmatched junction nucleotides: 13. In DNA, the CDR3 is TGTGCCAGTAGACCCGAGGAGCGGGAACTTGACAATGAGCAGTTCTTC. Protein sequence: CASRPEERELDNEQFF.

The V gene is TRBV10-1, the J gene TRBJ2-7, with D possibly called TRBD1 or TRBD2 (5 bases each). Trimming left V 8 bases short and J 0 bases short, with 14 bases between. Germline V gene data show CDR1 as WNHNN and CDR2 as SYGVQD (reference sequence). This CDR3 contains 14 residues. CDR3 sequence reads: CASLKGPSSYEQYF. Here the CDR3 DNA reads TGCGCCAGCTTAAAGGGACCCAGCTCCTACGAGCAGTACTTC.

V gene TRBV4-1 combines with J gene TRBJ1-4, with D unclear. V shed 0 bases and J shed 5 bases, with 10 bases lying between them. This CDR3 has 15 residues. The germline CDR1 and CDR2 sequences are MGHRA and YSYEKL. The CDR3 nucleotides read TGCGCCAGCAGCCAAGATGGGCGATGGAATGAAAAACTGTTTTTT. Translation: CASSQDGRWNEKLFF.

V gene TRBV9 combines with J gene TRBJ1-5, with D hard to call. V gave up 2 bases and J gave up 3 bases, with 9 bases separating them. CDR1 and CDR2 from the germline V gene are SGDLS and YYNGEE. The CDR3 spans 14 residues. The CDR3 DNA follows: TGTGCCAGCAGCGTTGGTGGGAACAATCAGCCCCAGCATTTT. This codes for CASSVGGNNQPQHF.

The chain recombines TRBV6-5 with TRBJ1-2; the D is unclear. The V and J ends lost 2 bases and 2 bases respectively, with 15 bases between them. This CDR3 contains 16 residues. Germline loops: CDR1 MNHEY, CDR2 SVGAGI. The chain's CDR3 is CASSYLGSSENYGYTF. CDR3 in DNA: TGTGCCAGCAGTTACCTAGGGAGCAGCGAAAACTATGGCTACACCTTC.

The chain combines TRBV6-5 with TRBJ1-2, with unresolved D. The germline CDR1 and CDR2 sequences are MNHEY and SVGAGI. Trimming stripped 8 bases from V and 7 bases from J, with 20 bases between. This CDR3 has 14 residues. The CDR3: CASSTSDVGFGYTF. The CDR3 DNA reads as TGTGCCAGCTCTACGAGCGATGTAGGTTTTGGCTACACCTTC.

The V call is TRBV5-1, the J call TRBJ2-2; 8 nucleotides align to TRBD1. This CDR3 region has 15 residues. The germline V gene encodes CDR1 SGHRS and CDR2 YFSETQ. Germline trimming cut 0 bases from V and 6 bases from J; bases unmatched to any gene: 4. The CDR3 region is CASSLAPGGPGELFF. Here the CDR3 DNA reads TGCGCCAGCAGCTTGGCCCCAGGGGGCCCCGGGGAGCTGTTTTTT.

This clone was counted between two and nine times. The rearrangement links TRBV30 to TRBJ2-7, with TRBD1 identical over 9 bases. V lost 2 bases and J lost 3; bases outside the gene matches: 8. This CDR3 has 15 amino acids. Germline V gene data show CDR1 as GTSNPN and CDR2 as SVGIG (reference sequence). The CDR3 nucleotides read TGTGCCTGGAGTACAACACAGGGGGCGCACTACGAGCAGTACTTC. Its translation: CAWSTTQGAHYEQYF.

This clone is a singleton in its sample. The V and J genes are TRBV7-8 and TRBJ2-7; D is undetermined. The germline V and J ends were trimmed by 5 bases and 3 bases, with 11 bases remaining between them. Looked up from germline, CDR1 is SGHVS and CDR2 is FQNEAQ. The CDR3 covers 13 residues. This chain's CDR3 is CASSPRSSYEQYF. CDR3 nucleotide sequence: TGTGCCAGCAGCCCTCGATCGAGCTACGAGCAGTACTTC.

The chain couples TRBV30 to TRBJ1-1; the match to TRBD1 covers 8 bases. V lost 3 bases to trimming and J lost 4 bases; unmatched junction nucleotides: 7. Germline-derived CDR1 and CDR2 are GTSNPN and SVGIG (reference sequence). The CDR3 runs 14 residues. The CDR3 DNA is TGTGCCTGGAGCTCCAGGGGGCGGGTCACTGAAGCTTTCTTT. Protein sequence: CAWSSRGRVTEAFF.

The V and J genes are TRBV30 and TRBJ2-3; D remains ambiguous. CDR3 length equals 10 residues. Germline V gene data show CDR1 as GTSNPN and CDR2 as SVGIG (reference sequence). Deletions cut 2 bases from V and 6 bases from J, with 3 bases between. In DNA form, the CDR3 reads TGTGCCTGGAGTACCGATACGCAGTATTTT. This translates into CAWSTDTQYF.

V gene TRBV28 combines with J gene TRBJ2-7, with unresolved D. V lost 4 bases, J lost 0 bases, and 10 bases lay in between. The CDR3 runs to 14 residues. In germline, CDR1 is MDHEN, CDR2 SYDVKM. The CDR3 here is CASSYDGGSYEQYF. CDR3 nucleotides: TGTGCCAGCAGTTATGACGGTGGCTCCTACGAGCAGTACTTC.

V and J are TRBV19 and TRBJ2-1; 10 bases align to TRBD2. This CDR3 has 17 residues. Unmatched junction bases numbered 7, after V lost 5 bases and J lost 0 bases. Germline V lookup: CDR1 LNHDA, CDR2 SQIVND (reference sequence). The DNA for the CDR3 is TGTGCCAGTAGTCCCCGGACTAGCGGAAGCTCCTACAATGAGCAGTTCTTC. As protein: CASSPRTSGSSYNEQFF.

CDR3 residues: CASSPVSEGDTQYF. CDR3 DNA: TGTGCCAGCTCACCCGTAAGCGAGGGAGATACGCAGTATTTT. The chain has TRBV18 and TRBJ2-3; D perhaps matches TRBD2 (5 bases). The CDR3 sequence is 14 residues long. Germline V CDR1 and CDR2: KGHSH, LQKENI. Deletions cut 3 bases from V and 5 bases from J, with 12 bases between.

The genes are TRBV7-8 and TRBJ1-2; D not resolved. The germline V and J ends were trimmed by 7 bases and 2 bases, with 11 bases remaining between them. From germline, CDR1 is SGHVS and CDR2 FQNEAQ. The length of the CDR3 is 13 residues. The CDR3 nucleotides read TGTGCCAGCACCCCGGTTTTGAACTATGGCTACACCTTC. It translates to CASTPVLNYGYTF. Combining the CDR3 with reference TRBV7-8 and TRBJ1-2 gives the whole variable domain GAGVSQSPRYKVAKRGQDVALRCDPISGHVSLFWYQQALGQGPEFLTYFQNEAQLDKSGLPSDRFFAERPEGSVSTLKIQRTQQEDSAVYLCASTPVLNYGYTFGSGTRLTVV.

The chain combines TRBV27 with TRBJ2-6, with 7 bases aligning to TRBD1. The germline V gene encodes CDR1 MNHEY and CDR2 SMNVEV (reference sequence). The V segment lost 4 bases and the J segment 1 base; nucleotides outside the gene matches: 10. CDR3 length equals 18 residues. In DNA, the CDR3 is TGTGCCAGCAGTTCTCCCCCGACAGGGTGGTCTGGGGCCAACGTCCTGACTTTC. As protein: CASSSPPTGWSGANVLTF.

The V and J genes are TRBV6-1 and TRBJ2-1, with D perhaps TRBD2 (6 bases). The CDR3 totals 15 residues. CDR1 and CDR2 (germline): MNHNS, SASEGT. With 0 bases removed from V and 12 bases from J, the gap between germline ends came to 18 bases. Written as DNA, the CDR3 is TGTGCCAGCAGTGAAGCGTCAGGTTCGGGGGACTTGCAGTTCTTC. Protein: CASSEASGSGDLQFF.